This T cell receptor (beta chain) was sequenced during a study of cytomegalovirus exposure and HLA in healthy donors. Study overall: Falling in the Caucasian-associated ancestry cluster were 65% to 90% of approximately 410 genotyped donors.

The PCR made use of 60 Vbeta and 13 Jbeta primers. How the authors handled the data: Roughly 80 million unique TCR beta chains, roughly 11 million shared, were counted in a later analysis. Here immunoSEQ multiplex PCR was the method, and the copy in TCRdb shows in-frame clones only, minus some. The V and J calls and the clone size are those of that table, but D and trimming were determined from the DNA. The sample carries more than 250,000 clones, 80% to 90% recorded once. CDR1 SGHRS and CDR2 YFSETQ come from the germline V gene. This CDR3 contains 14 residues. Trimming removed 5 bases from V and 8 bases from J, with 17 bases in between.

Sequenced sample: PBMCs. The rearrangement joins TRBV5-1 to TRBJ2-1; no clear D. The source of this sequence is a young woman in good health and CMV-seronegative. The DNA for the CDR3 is TGCGCCAGCAGACTTATCCCTGAAAACGATGAGCAGTTCTTC. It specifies CASRLIPENDEQFF.